The present TCR beta chain was sequenced within a study of control samples from healthy donors and cancer patients. The CDR3 consists of 13 residues. V lost 8 bases to trimming and J lost 5 bases; unmatched junction nucleotides: 6. Germline V gene data show CDR1 as LNHDA and CDR2 as SQIVND (reference sequence). TCRdb keeps only in-frame clones here, not all; method: immunoSEQ multiplex PCR. The sample has more than 75,000 clones, roughly 89% seen once. This TCR derives from a man between 50 and 59 years old in good health. The chain links TRBV19 to TRBJ2-1, with 7 bases fitting TRBD1. Sequencing was done on a sample of blood. Here the CDR3 reads CASALDRDNEQFF. DNA for the CDR3: TGTGCCAGTGCCCTTGACAGGGACAATGAGCAGTTCTTC.